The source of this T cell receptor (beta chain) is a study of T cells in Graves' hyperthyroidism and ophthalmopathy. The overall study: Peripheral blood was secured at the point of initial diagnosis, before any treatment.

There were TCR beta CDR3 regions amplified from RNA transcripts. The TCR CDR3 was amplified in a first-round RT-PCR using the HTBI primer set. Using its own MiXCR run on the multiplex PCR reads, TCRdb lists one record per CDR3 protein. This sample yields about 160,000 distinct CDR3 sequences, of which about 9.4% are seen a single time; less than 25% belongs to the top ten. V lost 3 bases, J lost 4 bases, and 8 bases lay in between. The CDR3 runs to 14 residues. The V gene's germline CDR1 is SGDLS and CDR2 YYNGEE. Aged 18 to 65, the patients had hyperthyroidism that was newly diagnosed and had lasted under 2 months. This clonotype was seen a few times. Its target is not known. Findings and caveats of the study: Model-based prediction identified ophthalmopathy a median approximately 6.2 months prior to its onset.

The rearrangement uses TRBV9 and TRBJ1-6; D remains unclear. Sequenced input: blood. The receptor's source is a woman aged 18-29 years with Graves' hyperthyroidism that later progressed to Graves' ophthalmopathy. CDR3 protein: CASSETEYNSPLHF. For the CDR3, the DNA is TGTGCCAGCAGCGAGACGGAGTATAATTCACCCCTCCACTTT. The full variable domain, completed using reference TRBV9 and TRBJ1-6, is DSGVTQTPKHLITATGQRVTLRCSPRSGDLSVYWYQQSLDQGLQFLIQYYNGEERAKGNILERFSAQQFPDLHSELNLSSLELGDSALYFCASSETEYNSPLHFGNGTRLTVT.